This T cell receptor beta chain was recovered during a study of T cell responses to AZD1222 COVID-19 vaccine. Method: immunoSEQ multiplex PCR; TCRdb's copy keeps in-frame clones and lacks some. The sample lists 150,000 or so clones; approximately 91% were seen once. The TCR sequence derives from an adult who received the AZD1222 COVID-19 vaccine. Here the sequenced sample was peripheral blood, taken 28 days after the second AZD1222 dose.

CDR3 sequence (DNA): TGTGCCAGTAGCCGGACAGGGACTAACTATGGCTACACCTTC. Its protein is CASSRTGTNYGYTF. The gene calls are TRBV19 and TRBJ1-2, with 8 bases fitting TRBD1. CDR1 LNHDA and CDR2 SQIVND come from the germline V gene (reference sequence). J was trimmed by 0 bases and V by 6 bases; bases with no gene match: 3. This CDR3 is built from 14 residues.